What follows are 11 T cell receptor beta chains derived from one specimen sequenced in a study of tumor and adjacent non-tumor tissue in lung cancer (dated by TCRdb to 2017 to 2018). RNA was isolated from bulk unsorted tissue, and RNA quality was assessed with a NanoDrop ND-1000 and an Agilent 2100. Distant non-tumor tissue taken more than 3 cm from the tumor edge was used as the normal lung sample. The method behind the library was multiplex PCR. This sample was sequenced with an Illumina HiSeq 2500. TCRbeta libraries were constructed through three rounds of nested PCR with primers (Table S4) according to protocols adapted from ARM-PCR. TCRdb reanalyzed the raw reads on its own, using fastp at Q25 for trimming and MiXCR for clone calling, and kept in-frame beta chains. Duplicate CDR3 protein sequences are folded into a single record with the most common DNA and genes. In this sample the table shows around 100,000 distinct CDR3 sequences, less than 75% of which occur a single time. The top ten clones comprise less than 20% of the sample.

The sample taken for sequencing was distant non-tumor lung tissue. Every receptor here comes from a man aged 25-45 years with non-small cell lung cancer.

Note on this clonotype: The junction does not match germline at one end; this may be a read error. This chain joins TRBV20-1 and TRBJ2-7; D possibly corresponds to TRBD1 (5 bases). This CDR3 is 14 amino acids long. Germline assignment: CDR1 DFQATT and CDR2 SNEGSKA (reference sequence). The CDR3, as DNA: TGCAGTGTTAGACAGCGAACCTCTCTCTTGGATCAGTACTTC. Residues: CSVRQRTSLLDQYF.

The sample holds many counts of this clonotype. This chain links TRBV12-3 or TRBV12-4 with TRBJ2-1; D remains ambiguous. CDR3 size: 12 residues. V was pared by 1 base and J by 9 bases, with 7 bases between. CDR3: CASSLDSPEQFF. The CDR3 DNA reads TGTGCCAGCAGTTTAGACTCTCCTGAGCAGTTCTTC.

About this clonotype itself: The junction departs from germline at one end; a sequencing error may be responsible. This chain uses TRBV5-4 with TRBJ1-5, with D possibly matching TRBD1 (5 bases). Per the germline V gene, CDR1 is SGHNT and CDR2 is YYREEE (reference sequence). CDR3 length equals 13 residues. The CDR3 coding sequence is TGTGCCGGCAGCTGGGGGAGGGATCAGCCCCAGCATTTT. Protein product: CAGSWGRDQPQHF.

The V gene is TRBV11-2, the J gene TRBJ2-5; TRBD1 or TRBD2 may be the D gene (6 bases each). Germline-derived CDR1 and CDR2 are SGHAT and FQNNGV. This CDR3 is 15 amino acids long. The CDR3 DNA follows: TGTGTCAGTAGCCCCGTAGGGGGGCCCCAAGAGACCCAGTACTTC. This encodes CVSSPVGGPQETQYF.

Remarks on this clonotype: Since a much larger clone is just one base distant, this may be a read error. The DNA of the CDR3 is TGTGTCATCTCCCAGCGGGGGGGCAACGAGCAGTACTTC. Its protein product is CVISQRGGNEQYF. The rearrangement links TRBV10-3 to TRBJ2-7; 10 bases are shared with TRBD2. Per the germline V gene, CDR1 is ENHRY and CDR2 is SYGVKD. CDR3 size: 13 residues.

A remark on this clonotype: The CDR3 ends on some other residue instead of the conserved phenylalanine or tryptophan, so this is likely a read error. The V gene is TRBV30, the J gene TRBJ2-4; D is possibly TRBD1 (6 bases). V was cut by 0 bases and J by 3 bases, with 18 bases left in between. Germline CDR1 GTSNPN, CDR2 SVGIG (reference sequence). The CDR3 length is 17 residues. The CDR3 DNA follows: TGTGCCTGGAGTGTACTGGGGGCCCAAGGGGGCAAAAACATTCAGTACCTC. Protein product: CAWSVLGAQGGKNIQYL.

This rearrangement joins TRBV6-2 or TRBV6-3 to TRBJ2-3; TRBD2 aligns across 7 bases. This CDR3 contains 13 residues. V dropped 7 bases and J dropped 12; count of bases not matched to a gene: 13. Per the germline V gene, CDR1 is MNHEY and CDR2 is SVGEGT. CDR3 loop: CASTNSGPDTQYF. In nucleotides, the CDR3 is TGTGCCAGCACCAATAGCGGGCCCGACACTCAGTATTTT.

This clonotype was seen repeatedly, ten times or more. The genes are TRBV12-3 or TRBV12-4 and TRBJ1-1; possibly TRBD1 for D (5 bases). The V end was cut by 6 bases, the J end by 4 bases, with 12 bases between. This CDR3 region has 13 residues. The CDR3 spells CASRYGGGTEAFF. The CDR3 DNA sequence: TGTGCCAGCAGATATGGTGGGGGCACTGAAGCTTTCTTT.

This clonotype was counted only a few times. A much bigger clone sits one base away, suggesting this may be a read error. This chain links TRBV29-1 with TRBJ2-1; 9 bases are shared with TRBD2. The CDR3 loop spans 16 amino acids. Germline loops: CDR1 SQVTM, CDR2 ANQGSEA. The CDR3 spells CNVEDGREGPFNEQFF. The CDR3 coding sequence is TGCAACGTTGAAGACGGGCGGGAGGGCCCCTTTAATGAGCAGTTCTTC.

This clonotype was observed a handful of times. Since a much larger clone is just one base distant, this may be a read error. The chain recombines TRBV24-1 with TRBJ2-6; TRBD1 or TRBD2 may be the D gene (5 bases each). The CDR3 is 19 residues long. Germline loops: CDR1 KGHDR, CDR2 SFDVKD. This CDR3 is CVTSDNSGTGSSGANVLTF. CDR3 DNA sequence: TGTGTCACCAGTGACAACTCCGGGACGGGAAGCTCTGGGGCCAACGTCCTGACTTTC.

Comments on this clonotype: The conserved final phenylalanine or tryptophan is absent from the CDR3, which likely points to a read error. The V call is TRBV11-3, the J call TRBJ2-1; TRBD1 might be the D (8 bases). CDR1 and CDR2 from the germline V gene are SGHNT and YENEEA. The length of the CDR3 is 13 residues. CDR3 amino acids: CANSFTGGDEQFL. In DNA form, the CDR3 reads TGTGCCAACAGCTTCACAGGGGGGGATGAGCAGTTCTTA.